The rows below give T cell receptor beta chains drawn from one sample of a study of T-cell reconstitution after alpha-beta-depleted transplantation in children. One entry per CDR3 protein, called by TCRdb with MiXCR from the PCR reads. The sample records about 500,000 distinct CDR3 sequences, over 25% being singletons. The sequenced sample was PBMCs from the stem cell graft donor, obtained from the stem cell graft. Receptors were obtained from a human donor who donated a stem cell graft to a child with aplastic anemia. Both conserved end residues are part of each CDR3. D genes are given only for firm matches. The listing skips clone size in some rows; elsewhere it reads once, few, many or a size class.

V gene: TRBV9; D gene: TRBD1; J gene: TRBJ1-2; clone size: few; CDR3 protein: CASSPRTGFEGYTF; CDR3 DNA: TGTGCCAGCAGCCCTAGGACAGGCTTTGAAGGCTACACCTTC
V gene: TRBV5-1; D gene: -; J gene: TRBJ2-4; clone size: -; CDR3 protein: CASSPGTAKNIQYF; CDR3 DNA: TGCGCCAGCAGCCCCGGGACAGCCAAAAACATTCAGTACTTC
V gene: TRBV19; D gene: -; J gene: TRBJ1-6; clone size: few; CDR3 protein: CASSIGGPGDSPLHF; CDR3 DNA: TGTGCCAGTAGTATTGGAGGGCCCGGGGATTCACCCCTCCACTTT
V gene: TRBV20-1; D gene: -; J gene: TRBJ2-6; clone size: few; CDR3 protein: CSASGDNHSGANVLTF; CDR3 DNA: TGCAGTGCTAGCGGTGACAACCACTCTGGGGCCAACGTCCTGACTTTC
V gene: TRBV20-1; D gene: TRBD2; J gene: TRBJ2-7; clone size: -; CDR3 protein: CSARDEAGGKSYEQYF; CDR3 DNA: TGCAGTGCTAGAGATGAAGCGGGAGGAAAATCCTACGAGCAGTACTTC
V gene: TRBV2; D gene: TRBD1; J gene: TRBJ2-3; clone size: once; CDR3 protein: CASSERGQGAGYTQYF; CDR3 DNA: TGTGCCAGCAGTGAAAGAGGACAGGGGGCAGGATATACGCAGTATTTT
V gene: TRBV3-1; D gene: -; J gene: TRBJ1-2; clone size: once; CDR3 protein: CASSQDQRNGYTF; CDR3 DNA: TGTGCCAGCAGCCAAGATCAACGGAATGGCTACACCTTC
V gene: TRBV27; D gene: -; J gene: TRBJ2-2; clone size: -; CDR3 protein: CASSLLGVRTGELFF; CDR3 DNA: TGTGCCAGCAGTTTATTGGGGGTTCGCACCGGGGAGCTGTTTTTT
V gene: TRBV4-3; D gene: -; J gene: TRBJ2-3; clone size: once; CDR3 protein: CASSAPGSGADTQYF; CDR3 DNA: TGCGCCAGCAGCGCACCAGGGTCGGGCGCAGATACGCAGTATTTT
V gene: TRBV12-3/TRBV12-4; D gene: -; J gene: TRBJ1-5; clone size: once; CDR3 protein: CASSLEGGSNQPQHF; CDR3 DNA: TGTGCCAGCAGTTTAGAGGGCGGCTCCAATCAGCCCCAGCATTTT
V gene: TRBV7-9; D gene: TRBD2; J gene: TRBJ2-5; clone size: -; CDR3 protein: CASSLGLAELKETQYF; CDR3 DNA: TGTGCCAGCAGCTTGGGACTAGCGGAGCTGAAAGAGACCCAGTACTTC
V gene: TRBV5-1; D gene: -; J gene: TRBJ1-2; clone size: many; CDR3 protein: CASSSDSYGYTF; CDR3 DNA: TGCGCCAGCAGCTCGGACAGCTATGGCTACACCTTC
V gene: TRBV6-2/TRBV6-3; D gene: TRBD1; J gene: TRBJ2-7; clone size: -; CDR3 protein: CAGGPGQGAYEQYF; CDR3 DNA: TGTGCCGGGGGGCCGGGACAGGGGGCCTACGAGCAGTACTTC
V gene: TRBV27; D gene: TRBD2; J gene: TRBJ2-5; clone size: few; CDR3 protein: CASSPKTFSGAQETQYF; CDR3 DNA: TGTGCCAGCAGCCCTAAGACCTTTAGCGGGGCACAAGAGACCCAGTACTTC
V gene: TRBV13; D gene: TRBD1; J gene: TRBJ2-1; clone size: few; CDR3 protein: CASSSPGQGAPGEQFF; CDR3 DNA: TGTGCCAGCAGCTCCCCGGGACAGGGGGCCCCGGGTGAGCAGTTCTTC
V gene: TRBV19; D gene: -; J gene: TRBJ2-5; clone size: -; CDR3 protein: CASSLLSGQETQYF; CDR3 DNA: TGTGCCAGTAGTCTCCTGAGCGGGCAAGAGACCCAGTACTTC
V gene: TRBV29-1; D gene: -; J gene: TRBJ1-2; clone size: few; CDR3 protein: CSVEGNADQFYGYTF; CDR3 DNA: TGCAGCGTTGAAGGGAATGCAGATCAGTTCTATGGCTACACCTTC
V gene: TRBV6-2/TRBV6-3; D gene: TRBD2; J gene: TRBJ2-1; clone size: -; CDR3 protein: CASADYGRLDGFNEQFF; CDR3 DNA: TGTGCCAGCGCAGATTACGGGAGGTTGGACGGGTTCAATGAGCAGTTCTTC
V gene: TRBV5-6; D gene: -; J gene: TRBJ1-1; clone size: -; CDR3 protein: CASSLGSATEAFF; CDR3 DNA: TGTGCCAGCAGCTTGGGGTCAGCAACTGAAGCTTTCTTT
V gene: TRBV6-2/TRBV6-3; D gene: -; J gene: TRBJ1-2; clone size: -; CDR3 protein: CASSPGTKSYTF; CDR3 DNA: TGTGCCAGCAGTCCTGGAACCAAGAGCTACACCTTC
V gene: TRBV15; D gene: TRBD1; J gene: TRBJ2-5; clone size: once; CDR3 protein: CATSTGQGETQYF; CDR3 DNA: TGTGCCACCAGCACCGGACAGGGGGAGACCCAGTACTTC
V gene: TRBV12-3/TRBV12-4; D gene: TRBD2; J gene: TRBJ2-3; clone size: -; CDR3 protein: CASSTGRAGTDTQYF; CDR3 DNA: TGTGCCAGCAGCACGGGGAGGGCCGGCACAGATACGCAGTATTTT
V gene: TRBV12-3/TRBV12-4; D gene: -; J gene: TRBJ2-5; clone size: few; CDR3 protein: CASSSPGRKETQYF; CDR3 DNA: TGTGCCAGCAGTTCGCCGGGACGCAAAGAGACCCAGTACTTC
V gene: TRBV30; D gene: -; J gene: TRBJ1-1; clone size: -; CDR3 protein: CAWSWGQFGTEAFF; CDR3 DNA: TGTGCCTGGAGTTGGGGGCAGTTCGGCACTGAAGCTTTCTTT
V gene: TRBV12-3/TRBV12-4; D gene: TRBD2; J gene: TRBJ2-1; clone size: -; CDR3 protein: CASSLAWTSNEQFF; CDR3 DNA: TGTGCCAGCAGTTTAGCTTGGACTAGCAATGAGCAGTTCTTC
V gene: TRBV6-4; D gene: TRBD2; J gene: TRBJ2-1; clone size: few; CDR3 protein: CASSERSGNYEQFF; CDR3 DNA: TGTGCCAGCAGTGAGAGGAGCGGGAATTATGAGCAGTTCTTC
V gene: TRBV30; D gene: -; J gene: TRBJ1-5; clone size: -; CDR3 protein: CAWGVVGQPQHF; CDR3 DNA: TGTGCCTGGGGTGTGGTAGGTCAGCCCCAGCATTTT
V gene: TRBV24-1; D gene: -; J gene: TRBJ2-3; clone size: -; CDR3 protein: CATSDFGTSDTQYF; CDR3 DNA: TGTGCCACCAGTGATTTTGGGACATCAGATACGCAGTATTTT